This TCR beta chain was sequenced in a study of cytomegalovirus exposure and HLA in healthy donors. The study, taken as a whole, reports: A later analysis showed HLA-associated TCR beta chains outstripping equally common others in clonal expansion.

The PCR was carried out with 60 Vbeta primers and 13 Jbeta primers. Data came from immunoSEQ multiplex PCR; TCRdb stores just in-frame clones and leaves some out. In the table there are over 150,000 clones, approximately 78% of which are singletons. The CDR3 is 13 residues long. Trimming left V 8 bases short and J 7 bases short, with 17 bases between. Germline-derived CDR1 and CDR2 are SNHLY and FYNNEI. About this clone: Antigen unknown.

The receptor was isolated from a girl under 10 years old in good health and CMV-seropositive. The sequencing sample was made of PBMCs. V is TRBV2 and J is TRBJ1-2, with D unclear. CDR3 bases: TGTGCCAGCCTATTGACACACTCCCTTGGCTACACCTTC. Translated, it gives CASLLTHSLGYTF.